This T cell receptor (beta chain) was sequenced in a study of T-cell memory formation after mild COVID-19. Overall study: TCR clustering was largely donor specific. General study findings and limits: Day 15 to 85 contracting clones showed balanced CD4/CD8; later expanders leaned CD4+.

TCRdb re-derived calls from the 5' RACE reads in MiXCR, one entry per CDR3 protein. The sample consists of 500,000 to 650,000 distinct CDR3 sequences, roughly 21% of them appearing once. As regards this clonotype: No antigen is known for it.

The CDR3 sequence is 15 residues long. V was shortened by 3 bases and J by 6 bases, with 17 bases between the two germline ends. CDR1 SGHRS and CDR2 YFSETQ come from the germline V gene. Sequencing used PBMCs or a T cell subset sorted from them (not recorded which). The V gene is TRBV5-1, the J gene TRBJ2-3; a possible D gene is TRBD2 (6 bases). This TCR was sampled from an adult woman who had mild COVID-19 (a few samples of this study predate the infection). Cell type and time point are not known. CDR3 amino acids: CASSYRDFSGDTQYF. CDR3 DNA: TGCGCCAGCAGCTATCGGGACTTTTCCGGCGATACGCAGTATTTT.